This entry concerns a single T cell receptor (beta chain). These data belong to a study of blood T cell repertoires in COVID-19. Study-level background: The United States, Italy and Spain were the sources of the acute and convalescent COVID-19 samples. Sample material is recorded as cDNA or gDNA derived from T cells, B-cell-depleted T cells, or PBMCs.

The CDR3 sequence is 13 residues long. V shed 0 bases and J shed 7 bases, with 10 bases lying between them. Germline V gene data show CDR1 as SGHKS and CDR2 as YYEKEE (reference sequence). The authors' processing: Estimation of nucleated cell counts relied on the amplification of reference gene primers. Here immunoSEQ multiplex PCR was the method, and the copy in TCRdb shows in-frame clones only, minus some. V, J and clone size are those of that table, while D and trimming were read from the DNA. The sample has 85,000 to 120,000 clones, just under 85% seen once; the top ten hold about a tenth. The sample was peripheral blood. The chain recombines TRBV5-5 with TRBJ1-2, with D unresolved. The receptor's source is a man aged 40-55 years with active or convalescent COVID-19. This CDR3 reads CASSLVEGLGYTF. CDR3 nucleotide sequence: TGTGCCAGCAGCTTGGTGGAGGGTCTTGGCTACACCTTC.